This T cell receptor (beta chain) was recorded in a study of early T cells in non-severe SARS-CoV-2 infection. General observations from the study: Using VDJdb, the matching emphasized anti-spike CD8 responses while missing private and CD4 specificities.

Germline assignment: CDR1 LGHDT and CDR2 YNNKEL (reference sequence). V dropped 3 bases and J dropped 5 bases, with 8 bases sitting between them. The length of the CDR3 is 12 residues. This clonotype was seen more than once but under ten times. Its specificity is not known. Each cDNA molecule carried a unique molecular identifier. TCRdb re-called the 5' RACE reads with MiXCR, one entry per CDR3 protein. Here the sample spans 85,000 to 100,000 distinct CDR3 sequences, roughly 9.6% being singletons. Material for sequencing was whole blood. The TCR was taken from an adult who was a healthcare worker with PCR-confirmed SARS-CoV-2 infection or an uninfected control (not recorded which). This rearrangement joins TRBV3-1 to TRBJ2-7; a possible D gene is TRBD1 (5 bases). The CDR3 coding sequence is TGTGCCAGCAGCCAGGAAGGGGACGAGCAGTACTTC. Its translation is CASSQEGDEQYF.